Each of the 17 T cell receptor beta chains below was sequenced from the same sample in a study of identical twins. TCRdb fed the 5' RACE reads into MiXCR, producing one record per CDR3 protein. The table has about 470,000 distinct CDR3 sequences, 20% to 25% seen once. The sample was also reused in another study, on T cells expressing NK-cell markers.

Sequenced input: CD4+ T cells sorted from blood. All receptors come from a young woman in good health.

This sequence joins TRBV10-3 and TRBJ1-6; 9 nucleotides align to TRBD1. CDR1 ENHRY and CDR2 SYGVKD come from the germline V gene. V gave up 6 bases and J gave up 3 bases; unmatched junction bases: 3. The CDR3 contains 15 residues. The CDR3 here is CAIRGQGNYNSPLHF. DNA of the CDR3: TGTGCCATCAGGGGACAGGGTAACTATAATTCACCCCTCCACTTT.

The CDR3 sequence is CASSFLNSPLHF. The CDR3 coding sequence is TGTGCCAGCAGCTTTCTAAATTCACCCCTCCACTTT. This chain links TRBV7-3 with TRBJ1-6; no clear D gene. The CDR3 consists of 12 residues. Trimming cost V 3 bases and J 7 bases, with 4 bases left between them. Germline V gene sequence: CDR1 SGHTA, CDR2 FQGTGA.

The sample holds a few counts of this clonotype. This chain links TRBV4-3 with TRBJ2-1, with 10 bases fitting TRBD2. Unmatched junction bases numbered 12, after V lost 7 bases and J lost 9 bases. CDR1 is LGHNA, CDR2 YSLEER, per germline. CDR3 length: 15 residues. CDR3 sequence reads: CASISRLAGEVEQFF. The CDR3 DNA is TGCGCCAGCATAAGTAGGCTAGCGGGAGAGGTTGAGCAGTTCTTC.

The genes are TRBV5-6 and TRBJ2-2, with 7 nucleotides matching TRBD2. Trimming removed 4 bases from V and 3 bases from J; junction bases left unmatched: 6. The germline V gene has CDR1 SGHDT and CDR2 YYEEEE. CDR3 size: 15 residues. CDR3 DNA: TGTGCCAGCAGCCTCGGACTAGGATACACCGGGGAGCTGTTTTTT. As protein: CASSLGLGYTGELFF.

This clonotype has just a few counts. The rearrangement joins TRBV5-1 to TRBJ2-1; the D gene is possibly TRBD1 (6 bases). The CDR3 runs to 14 residues. Germline CDR1 reads SGHRS; CDR2 reads YFSETQ. Trimming pared 5 bases from V and 9 bases from J, leaving 18 bases between. CDR3 sequence (DNA): TGCGCCAGCAGGCTGGGGGACAAACAGCGTGAGCAGTTCTTC. Its translation: CASRLGDKQREQFF.

This clonotype showed up many times. The chain combines TRBV10-3 with TRBJ2-4; TRBD1 matches at 8 bases. The germline V gene has CDR1 ENHRY and CDR2 SYGVKD. Unmatched junction bases numbered 13, after V lost 3 bases and J lost 0 bases. The CDR3 spans 19 residues. This CDR3 reads CAISEDAGGSVIAKNIQYF. DNA for the CDR3: TGTGCCATCAGTGAAGACGCAGGGGGCTCGGTTATAGCCAAAAACATTCAGTACTTC.

At least ten counts were recorded for this clonotype. The chain uses TRBV29-1 and TRBJ2-3; D may be TRBD2 (6 bases). The CDR3 is 14 amino acids. Germline CDR1 reads SQVTM; CDR2 reads ANQGSEA. The V gene lost 1 base and the J gene lost 3 bases, with 11 bases spanning the gap. The CDR3 DNA sequence: TGCAGCGTTGAAGGCGGGAAGAGTACAGATACGCAGTATTTT. Translating gives CSVEGGKSTDTQYF.

This clonotype occurred a few times. The chain recombines TRBV5-6 with TRBJ1-5, with D hard to call. In germline, CDR1 is SGHDT, CDR2 YYEEEE. V lost 1 base and J 3 bases, leaving 2 bases between the germline ends. There are 12 residues in the CDR3. The CDR3 DNA is TGTGCCAGCAGCTTGCCCAATCAGCCCCAGCATTTT. Its protein product is CASSLPNQPQHF.

V gene TRBV4-1 combines with J gene TRBJ2-1, with TRBD1 identical over 7 bases. The V segment lost 4 bases and the J segment 4 bases; nucleotides outside the gene matches: 7. The CDR3 spans 15 residues. The V gene's germline CDR1 is MGHRA and CDR2 YSYEKL. The CDR3 region is CASSPGQRPYNEQFF. For the CDR3, the DNA is TGCGCCAGCAGCCCGGGACAGAGACCTTACAATGAGCAGTTCTTC.

The chain employs TRBV29-1 and TRBJ2-5, with TRBD2 matching over 8 bases. The J segment lost 5 bases and the V segment lost 4 bases, leaving 6 bases of the junction unmatched. This CDR3 spans 13 amino acids. In germline, CDR1 is SQVTM, CDR2 ANQGSEA. CDR3 sequence reads: CSVAGAGGETQYF. CDR3 in DNA: TGCAGCGTTGCGGGGGCGGGGGGTGAGACCCAGTACTTC.

The CDR3 coding sequence is TGTGCCAGCAGCCTTATCTGGATCAATCAGCCCCAGCATTTT. As protein: CASSLIWINQPQHF. This sequence joins TRBV7-2 and TRBJ1-5; no definite D call. Trimming pared 5 bases from V and 3 bases from J, leaving 11 bases between. Germline lookup yields CDR1 SGHTA and CDR2 FQGNSA. CDR3 length: 14 amino acids. Using reference TRBV7-2 and TRBJ1-5 for the parts outside the CDR3, the full variable domain is GAGVSQSPSNKVTEKGKDVELRCDPISGHTALYWYRQSLGQGLEFLIYFQGNSAPDKSGLPSDRFSAERTGGSVSTLTIQRTQQEDSAVYLCASSLIWINQPQHFGDGTRLSIL.

The gene calls are TRBV12-3 or TRBV12-4 and TRBJ2-7, with D tentatively TRBD1 or TRBD2 (5 bases each). The V end was cut by 7 bases, the J end by 6 bases, with 19 bases between. This CDR3 has 14 amino acids. The CDR3 reads CASIKRLGESEQYF. The CDR3 coding sequence is TGTGCCAGCATTAAAAGGTTGGGGGAGTCCGAGCAGTACTTC.

The CDR3 region has the DNA TGTGCCATCAGTGAGCAACTAGGGCGCACAGATACGCAGTATTTT. Its protein is CAISEQLGRTDTQYF. The V call is TRBV10-3, the J call TRBJ2-3; possibly TRBD2 for D (5 bases). The CDR3 runs 15 residues. Germline V gene lookup returns CDR1 ENHRY and CDR2 SYGVKD. V was cut by 2 bases and J by 1 base, with 10 bases left in between.

V gene TRBV20-1 combines with J gene TRBJ2-7; the match to TRBD1 covers 9 bases. Unmatched junction bases numbered 16, after V lost 0 bases and J lost 7 bases. In germline, CDR1 is DFQATT, CDR2 SNEGSKA (reference sequence). The CDR3 covers 17 residues. The CDR3 sequence is CSARDPPNRGRGEEQYF. The CDR3 DNA is TGCAGTGCTAGAGACCCTCCGAACAGGGGGCGCGGTGAAGAGCAGTACTTC.

This rearrangement joins TRBV10-3 to TRBJ2-5; D may be TRBD1 or TRBD2 (5 bases each). Germline-derived CDR1 and CDR2 are ENHRY and SYGVKD. The V gene lost 0 bases and the J gene lost 3 bases, with 8 bases spanning the gap. The CDR3 extends over 14 amino acids. As DNA, the CDR3 is TGTGCCATCAGTGAGTCGAGAGGGGAAGAGACCCAGTACTTC. Translated, it gives CAISESRGEETQYF.

This clonotype was picked up a small number of times. The chain links TRBV5-1 to TRBJ1-6; TRBD1 matches at 9 bases. Germline V gene lookup returns CDR1 SGHRS and CDR2 YFSETQ. Trimming cost V 4 bases and J 9 bases; bases outside gene matches: 8. This CDR3 comprises 15 residues. CDR3 coding DNA: TGCGCCAGCAGCAACCGGGACAGGGACGGTTCACCCCTCCACTTT. It yields the protein CASSNRDRDGSPLHF.

This clonotype has more than one count but fewer than ten. The V call is TRBV15, the J call TRBJ2-1, with D perhaps TRBD2 (5 bases). In germline, CDR1 is LNHNV, CDR2 YYDKDF (reference sequence). The CDR3 extends over 16 amino acids. The V end lost 0 bases, the J end lost 4 bases, and 13 bases lay between the germline ends. The CDR3 DNA sequence: TGTGCCACCAGCAGAGATATTAGCGAGATGTACAATGAGCAGTTCTTC. The encoded protein is CATSRDISEMYNEQFF. Variable domain in full (rest from reference TRBV15 and TRBJ2-1): DAMVIQNPRYQVTQFGKPVTLSCSQTLNHNVMYWYQQKSSQAPKLLFHYYDKDFNNEADTPDNFQSRRPNTSFCFLDIRSPGLGDTAMYLCATSRDISEMYNEQFFGPGTRLTVL.